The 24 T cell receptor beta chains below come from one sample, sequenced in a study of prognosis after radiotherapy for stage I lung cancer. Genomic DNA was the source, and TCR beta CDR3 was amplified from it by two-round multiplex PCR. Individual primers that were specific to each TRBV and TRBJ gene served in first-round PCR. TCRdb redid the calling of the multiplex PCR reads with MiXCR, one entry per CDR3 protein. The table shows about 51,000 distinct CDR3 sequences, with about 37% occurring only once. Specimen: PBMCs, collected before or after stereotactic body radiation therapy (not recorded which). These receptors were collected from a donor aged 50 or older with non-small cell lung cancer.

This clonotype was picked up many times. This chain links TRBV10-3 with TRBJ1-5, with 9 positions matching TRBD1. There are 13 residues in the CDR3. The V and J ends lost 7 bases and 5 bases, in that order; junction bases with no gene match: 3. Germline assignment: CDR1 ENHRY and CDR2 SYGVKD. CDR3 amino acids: CAITWDRDQPQHF. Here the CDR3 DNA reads TGTGCCATCACCTGGGACAGGGATCAGCCCCAGCATTTT.

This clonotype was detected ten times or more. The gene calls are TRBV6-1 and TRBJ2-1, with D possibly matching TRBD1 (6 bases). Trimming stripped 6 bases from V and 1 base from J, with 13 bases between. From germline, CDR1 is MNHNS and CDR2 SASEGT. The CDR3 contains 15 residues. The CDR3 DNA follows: TGTGCCAGCAGATCGACAGGAGATTCCTACAATGAGCAGTTCTTC. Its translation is CASRSTGDSYNEQFF.

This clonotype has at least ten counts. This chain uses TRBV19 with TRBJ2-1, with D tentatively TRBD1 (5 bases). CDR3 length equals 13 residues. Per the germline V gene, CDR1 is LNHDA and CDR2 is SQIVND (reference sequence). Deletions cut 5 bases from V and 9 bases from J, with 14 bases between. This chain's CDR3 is CASSFIWGGEQFF. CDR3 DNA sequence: TGTGCCAGTAGTTTTATATGGGGCGGTGAGCAGTTCTTC.

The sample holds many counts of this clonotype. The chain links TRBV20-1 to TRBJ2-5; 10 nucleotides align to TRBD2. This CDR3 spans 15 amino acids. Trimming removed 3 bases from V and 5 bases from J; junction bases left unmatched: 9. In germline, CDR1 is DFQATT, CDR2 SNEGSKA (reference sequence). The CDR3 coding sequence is TGCAGTGCTAGTCTTCCAGCGGGAGGGACGGAGACCCAGTACTTC. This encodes CSASLPAGGTETQYF.

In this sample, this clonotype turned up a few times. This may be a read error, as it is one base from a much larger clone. In DNA, the CDR3 is TGTGCCAGCAGCCAAGGTTTTAGTCTTCTCGAGCAGTACTTC. It yields the protein CASSQGFSLLEQYF. V is TRBV14 and J is TRBJ2-7; no clear D. Trimming pared 1 base from V and 6 bases from J, leaving 13 bases between. The CDR3 has 14 residues. CDR1 and CDR2 from the germline V gene are SGHDN and FVKESK.

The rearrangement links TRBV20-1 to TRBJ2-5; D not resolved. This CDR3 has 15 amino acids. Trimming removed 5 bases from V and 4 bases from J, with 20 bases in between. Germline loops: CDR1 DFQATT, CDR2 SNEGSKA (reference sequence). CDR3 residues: CSAHALFVFIETQYF. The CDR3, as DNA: TGCAGTGCTCACGCCTTGTTTGTGTTTATAGAGACCCAGTACTTC.

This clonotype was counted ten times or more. CDR3 protein: CASSVGLGDEQFF. As DNA, the CDR3 is TGTGCCAGCAGCGTGGGGCTAGGCGATGAGCAGTTCTTC. J is TRBJ2-1 and V is TRBV5-4, with D possibly matching TRBD1 (5 bases). Germline V gives CDR1 SGHNT, CDR2 YYREEE (reference sequence). The CDR3 consists of 13 residues. V shed 4 bases and J shed 8 bases, with 13 bases lying between them.

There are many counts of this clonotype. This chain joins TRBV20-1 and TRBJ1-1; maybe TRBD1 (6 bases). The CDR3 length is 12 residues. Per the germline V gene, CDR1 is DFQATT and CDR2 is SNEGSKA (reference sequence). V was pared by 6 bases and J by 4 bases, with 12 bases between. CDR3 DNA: TGCAGTGCCAGGCCAGGGGTCACTGAAGCTTTCTTT. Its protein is CSARPGVTEAFF.

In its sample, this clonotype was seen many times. The CDR3 sequence is CSASSTGMQYF. The CDR3 DNA reads as TGCAGTGCTAGTTCGACGGGCATGCAGTACTTC. This sequence joins TRBV20-1 and TRBJ2-7; D call uncertain. The germline V gene encodes CDR1 DFQATT and CDR2 SNEGSKA (reference sequence). The CDR3 extends over 11 amino acids. Trimming took 3 bases from V and 9 from J, leaving 12 bases between them.

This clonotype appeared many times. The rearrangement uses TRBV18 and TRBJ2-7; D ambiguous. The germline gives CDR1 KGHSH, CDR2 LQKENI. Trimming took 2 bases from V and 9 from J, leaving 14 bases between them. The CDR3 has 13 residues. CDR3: CASSPETRIAQYF. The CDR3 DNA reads TGTGCCAGCTCACCAGAGACACGTATCGCGCAGTACTTC. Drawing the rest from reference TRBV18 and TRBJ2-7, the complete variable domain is NAGVMQNPRHLVRRRGQEARLRCSPMKGHSHVYWYRQLPEEGLKFMVYLQKENIIDESGMPKERFSAEFPKEGPSILRIQQVVRGDSAAYFCASSPETRIAQYFGPGTRLTVT.

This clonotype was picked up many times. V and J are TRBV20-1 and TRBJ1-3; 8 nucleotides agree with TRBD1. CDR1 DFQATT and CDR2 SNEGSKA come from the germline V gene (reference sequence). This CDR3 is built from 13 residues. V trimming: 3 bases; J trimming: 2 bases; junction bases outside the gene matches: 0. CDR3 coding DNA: TGCAGTGCTAGGGACAGGGCTGGAAACACCATATATTTT. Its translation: CSARDRAGNTIYF.

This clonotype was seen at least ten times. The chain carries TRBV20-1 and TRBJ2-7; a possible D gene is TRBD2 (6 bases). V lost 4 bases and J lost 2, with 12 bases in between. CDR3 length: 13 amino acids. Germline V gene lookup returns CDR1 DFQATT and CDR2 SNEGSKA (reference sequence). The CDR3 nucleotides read TGCAGTGCTAAGTTGGGGGAGGCCTACGAGCAGTACTTC. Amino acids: CSAKLGEAYEQYF.

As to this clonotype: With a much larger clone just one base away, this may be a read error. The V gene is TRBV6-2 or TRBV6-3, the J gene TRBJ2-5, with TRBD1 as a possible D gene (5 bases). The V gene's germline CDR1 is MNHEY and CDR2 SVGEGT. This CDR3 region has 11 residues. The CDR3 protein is CAISYRQQANF. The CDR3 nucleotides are TGTGCCATCAGTTACCGGCAACAGGCCAACTTC.

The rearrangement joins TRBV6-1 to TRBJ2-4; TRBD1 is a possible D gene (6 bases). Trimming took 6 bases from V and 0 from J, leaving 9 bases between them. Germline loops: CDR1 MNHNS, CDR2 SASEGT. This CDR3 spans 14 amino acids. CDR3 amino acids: CASRKQGAKNIQYF. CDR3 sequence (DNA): TGTGCCAGCAGGAAACAGGGAGCCAAAAACATTCAGTACTTC.

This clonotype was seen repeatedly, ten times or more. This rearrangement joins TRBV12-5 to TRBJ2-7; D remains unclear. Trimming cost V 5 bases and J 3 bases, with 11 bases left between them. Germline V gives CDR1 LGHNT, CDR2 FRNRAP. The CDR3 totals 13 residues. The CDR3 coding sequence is TGTGCTAGTGGTCCCTCACAGATCTACGAGCAGTACTTC. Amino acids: CASGPSQIYEQYF. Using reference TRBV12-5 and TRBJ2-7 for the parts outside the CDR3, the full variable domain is DARVTQTPRHKVTEMGQEVTMRCQPILGHNTVFWYRQTMMQGLELLAYFRNRAPLDDSGMPKDRFSAEMPDATLATLKIQPSEPRDSAVYFCASGPSQIYEQYFGPGTRLTVT.

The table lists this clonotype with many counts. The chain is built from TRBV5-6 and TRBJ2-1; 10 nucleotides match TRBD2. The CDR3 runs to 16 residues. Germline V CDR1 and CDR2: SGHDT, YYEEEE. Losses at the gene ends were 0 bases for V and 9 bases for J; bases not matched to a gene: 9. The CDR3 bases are TGTGCCAGCAGCTTGGTTGCTAGCGGGAGAGGGCGTGAGCAGTTCTTC. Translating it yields CASSLVASGRGREQFF.

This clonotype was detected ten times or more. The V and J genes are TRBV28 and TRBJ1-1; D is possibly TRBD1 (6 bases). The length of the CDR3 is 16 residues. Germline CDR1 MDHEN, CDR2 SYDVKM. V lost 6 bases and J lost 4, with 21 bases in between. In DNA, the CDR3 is TGTGCCAGCAGCCGCCCACGAAGGGGGTGGGGCACTGAAGCTTTCTTT. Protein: CASSRPRRGWGTEAFF.

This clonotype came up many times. Here the CDR3 DNA reads TGTGCCAGTACTGTAGCGGGAGGTTCCTACGAGCAGTACTTC. It yields the protein CASTVAGGSYEQYF. This chain connects TRBV19 to TRBJ2-7; 10 bases map to TRBD2. Germline CDR1 is LNHDA and CDR2 is SQIVND (reference sequence). V gave up 7 bases and J gave up 1 base; unmatched junction bases: 4. The CDR3 has 14 residues. Full variable domain (missing parts from reference TRBV19 and TRBJ2-7): DGGITQSPKYLFRKEGQNVTLSCEQNLNHDAMYWYRQDPGQGLRLIYYSQIVNDFQKGDIAEGYSVSREKKESFPLTVTSAQKNPTAFYLCASTVAGGSYEQYFGPGTRLTVT.

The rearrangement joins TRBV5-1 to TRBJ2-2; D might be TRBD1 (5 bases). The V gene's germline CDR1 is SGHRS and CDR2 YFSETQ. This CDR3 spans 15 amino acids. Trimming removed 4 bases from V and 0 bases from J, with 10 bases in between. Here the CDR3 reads CASSPGATNTGELFF. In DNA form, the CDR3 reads TGCGCCAGCAGCCCTGGGGCTACGAACACCGGGGAGCTGTTTTTT. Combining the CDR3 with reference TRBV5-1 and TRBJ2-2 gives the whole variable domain KAGVTQTPRYLIKTRGQQVTLSCSPISGHRSVSWYQQTPGQGLQFLFEYFSETQRNKGNFPGRFSGRQFSNSRSEMNVSTLELGDSALYLCASSPGATNTGELFFGEGSRLTVL.

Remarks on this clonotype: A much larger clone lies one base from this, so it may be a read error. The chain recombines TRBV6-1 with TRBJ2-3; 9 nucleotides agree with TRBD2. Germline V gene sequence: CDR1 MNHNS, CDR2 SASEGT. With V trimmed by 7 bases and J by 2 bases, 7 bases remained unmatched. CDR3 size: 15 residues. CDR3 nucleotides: TGTGCCAGCAATTTAGCGGGAGTTCCCACAGATACGCAGTATTTT. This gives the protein CASNLAGVPTDTQYF.

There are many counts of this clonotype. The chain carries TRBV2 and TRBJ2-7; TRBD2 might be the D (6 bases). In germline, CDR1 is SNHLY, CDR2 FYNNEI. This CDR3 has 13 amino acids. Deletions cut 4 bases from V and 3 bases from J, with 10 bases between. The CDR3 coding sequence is TGTGCCAGCAGTGCGGGACTTATCTACGAGCAGTACTTC. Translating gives CASSAGLIYEQYF.

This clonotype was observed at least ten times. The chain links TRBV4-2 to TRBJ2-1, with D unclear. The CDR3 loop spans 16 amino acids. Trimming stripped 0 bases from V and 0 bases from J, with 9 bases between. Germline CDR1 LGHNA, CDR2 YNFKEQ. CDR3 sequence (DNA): TGTGCCAGCAGCCAAGAGCGGAGAAGCTCCTACAATGAGCAGTTCTTC. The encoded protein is CASSQERRSSYNEQFF.

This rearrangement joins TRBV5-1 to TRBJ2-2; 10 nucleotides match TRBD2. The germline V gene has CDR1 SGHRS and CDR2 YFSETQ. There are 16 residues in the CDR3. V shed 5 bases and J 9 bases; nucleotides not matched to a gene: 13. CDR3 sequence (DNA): TGCGCCAGCAGTCGGACTAGCGGAGCGAACATCTGGGAGCTGTTTTTT. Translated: CASSRTSGANIWELFF.

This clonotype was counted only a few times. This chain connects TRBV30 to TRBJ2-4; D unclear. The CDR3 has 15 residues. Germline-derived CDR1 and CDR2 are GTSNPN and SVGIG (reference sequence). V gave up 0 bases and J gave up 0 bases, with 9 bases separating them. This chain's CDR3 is CAWSVRLLAKNIQYF. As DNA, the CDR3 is TGTGCCTGGAGTGTACGCCTTCTAGCCAAAAACATTCAGTACTTC.